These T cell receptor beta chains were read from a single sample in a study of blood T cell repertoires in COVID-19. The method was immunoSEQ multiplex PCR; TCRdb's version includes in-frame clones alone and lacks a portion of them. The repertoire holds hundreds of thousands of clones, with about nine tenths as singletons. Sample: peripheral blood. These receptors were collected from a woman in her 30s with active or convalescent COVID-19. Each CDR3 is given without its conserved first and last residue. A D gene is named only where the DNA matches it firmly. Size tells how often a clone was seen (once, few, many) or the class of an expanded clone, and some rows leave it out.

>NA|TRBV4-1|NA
ASSQGTVYNEQF
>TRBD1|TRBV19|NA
ASSTQGGTEAF
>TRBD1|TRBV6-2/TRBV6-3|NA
ASSYGRQGVLPLH
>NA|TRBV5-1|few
ASSPIAQLNTEAF
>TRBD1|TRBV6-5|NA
ASSPGQPNNEQF
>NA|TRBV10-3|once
AISDTAGQSSYEQY
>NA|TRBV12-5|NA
ASGFLGVDEKLF
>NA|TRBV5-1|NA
ASRPTGVITDTQY
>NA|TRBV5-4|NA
ASSLYSGNTIY
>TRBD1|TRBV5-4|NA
ASSSQGGYNSPLH
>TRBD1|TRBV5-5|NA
ASSLERQGVGEQY
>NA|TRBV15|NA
ATSRDRGMGEDGYT
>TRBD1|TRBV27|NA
TSSLGQGIQPQH
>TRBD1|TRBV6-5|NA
ASRRQGLNYGYT
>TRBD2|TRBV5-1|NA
ASSLAAGGSRDTQY
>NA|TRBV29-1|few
SVEQAGVEDTQY
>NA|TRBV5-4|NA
ASSRAAGGTDTQY
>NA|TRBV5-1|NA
ASSLGRQGSYEQY
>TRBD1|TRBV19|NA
ASSIKQGADYGYT
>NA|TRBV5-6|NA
ASSSGQNVPDTQY
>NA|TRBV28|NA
ASSLTEYGYT
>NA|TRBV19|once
ASKVRGIGQTNTGELF
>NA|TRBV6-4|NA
ASNFPWQFGRFSGNTIY
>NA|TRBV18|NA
ASSWGAPKGNTEAF
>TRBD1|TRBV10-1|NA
ASATGDGSPLH
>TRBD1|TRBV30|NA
AWSGKQGGNEKLF
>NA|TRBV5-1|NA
ASSLLLAGSGNYT
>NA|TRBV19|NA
ASRFYENTEAF
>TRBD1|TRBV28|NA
VSTRQGGSSPLH
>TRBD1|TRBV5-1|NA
ASSLDPLTRQGARNEQF
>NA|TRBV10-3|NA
AISESSNEQF
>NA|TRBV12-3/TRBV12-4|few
ASSLEGVTEAF
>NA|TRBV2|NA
ASTMADRTPNQPQH
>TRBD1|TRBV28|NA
ASSLGQGYYGYT
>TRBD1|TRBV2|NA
ASSEGTGLNYGYT
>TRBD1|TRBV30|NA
AYSGQMNTEAF
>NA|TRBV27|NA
ASSSSGFYNEQF
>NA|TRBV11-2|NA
ASSLWTDSNYGYT
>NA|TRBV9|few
ASSVASGSAYEQY
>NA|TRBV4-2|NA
ASSQGDTYSYEQY
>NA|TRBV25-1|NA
ASSYPGVETQY